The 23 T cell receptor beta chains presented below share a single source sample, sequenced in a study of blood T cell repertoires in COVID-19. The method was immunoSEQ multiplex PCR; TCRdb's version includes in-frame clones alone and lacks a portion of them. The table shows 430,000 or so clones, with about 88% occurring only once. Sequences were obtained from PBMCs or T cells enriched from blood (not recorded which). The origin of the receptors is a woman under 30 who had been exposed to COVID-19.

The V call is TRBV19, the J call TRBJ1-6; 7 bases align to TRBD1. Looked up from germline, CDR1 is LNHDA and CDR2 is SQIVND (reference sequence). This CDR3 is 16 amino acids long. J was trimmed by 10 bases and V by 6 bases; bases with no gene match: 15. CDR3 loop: CASSGTANFGGSPLHF. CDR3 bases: TGTGCCAGTAGCGGGACAGCCAACTTTGGGGGGTCACCCCTCCACTTT.

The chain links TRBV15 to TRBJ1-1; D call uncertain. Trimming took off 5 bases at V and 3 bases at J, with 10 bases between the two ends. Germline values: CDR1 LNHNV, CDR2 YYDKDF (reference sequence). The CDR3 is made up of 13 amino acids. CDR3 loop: CATSPSGYTEAFF. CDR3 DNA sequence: TGTGCCACCAGCCCAAGCGGGTACACTGAAGCTTTCTTT.

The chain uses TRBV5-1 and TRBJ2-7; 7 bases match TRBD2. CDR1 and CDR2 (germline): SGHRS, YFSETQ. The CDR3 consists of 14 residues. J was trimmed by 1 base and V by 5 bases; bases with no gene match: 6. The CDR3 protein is CASRVGSGSYEQYF. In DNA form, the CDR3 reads TGCGCCAGCAGGGTCGGTAGCGGGTCCTACGAGCAGTACTTC.

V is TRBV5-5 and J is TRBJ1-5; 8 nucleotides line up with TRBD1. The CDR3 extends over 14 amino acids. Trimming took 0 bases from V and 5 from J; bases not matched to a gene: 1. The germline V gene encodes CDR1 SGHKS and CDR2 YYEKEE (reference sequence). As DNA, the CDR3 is TGTGCCAGCAGCTTGGGACAGGGGTATCAGCCCCAGCATTTT. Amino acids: CASSLGQGYQPQHF.

The CDR3 DNA is TGTGCCAGCAGCTCCCCTGCCGGGGGGGCCTACAATGAGCAGTTCTTC. Translation: CASSSPAGGAYNEQFF. V gene TRBV11-2 combines with J gene TRBJ2-1; 8 bases fit TRBD2. Germline assignment: CDR1 SGHAT and CDR2 FQNNGV. This CDR3 contains 16 residues. Trimming took 4 bases from V and 2 from J; bases not matched to a gene: 7.

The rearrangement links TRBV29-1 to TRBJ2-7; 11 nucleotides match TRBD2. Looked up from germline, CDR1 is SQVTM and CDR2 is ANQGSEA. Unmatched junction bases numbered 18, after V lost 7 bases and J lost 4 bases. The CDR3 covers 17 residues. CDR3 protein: CSALGTSGEGPRYEQYF. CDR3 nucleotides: TGCAGCGCCTTGGGGACTAGCGGAGAAGGGCCAAGGTACGAGCAGTACTTC.

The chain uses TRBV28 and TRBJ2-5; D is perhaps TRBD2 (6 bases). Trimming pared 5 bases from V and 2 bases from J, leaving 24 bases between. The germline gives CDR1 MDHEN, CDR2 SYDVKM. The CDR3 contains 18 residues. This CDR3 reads CASSAPRAVRGRQETQYF. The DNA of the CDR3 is TGTGCCAGCAGTGCGCCCCGCGCTGTGCGGGGAAGGCAAGAGACCCAGTACTTC.

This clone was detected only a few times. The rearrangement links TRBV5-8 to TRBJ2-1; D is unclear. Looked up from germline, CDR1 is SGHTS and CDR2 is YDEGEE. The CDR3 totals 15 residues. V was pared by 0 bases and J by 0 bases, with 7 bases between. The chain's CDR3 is CASSLVESSYNEQFF. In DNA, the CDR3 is TGTGCCAGCAGCTTGGTCGAGAGCTCCTACAATGAGCAGTTCTTC. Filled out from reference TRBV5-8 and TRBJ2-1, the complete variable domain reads EAGVTQSPTHLIKTRGQQATLRCSPISGHTSVYWYQQALGLGLQFLLWYDEGEERNRGNFPPRFSGRQFPNYSSELNVNALELEDSALYLCASSLVESSYNEQFFGPGTRLTVL.

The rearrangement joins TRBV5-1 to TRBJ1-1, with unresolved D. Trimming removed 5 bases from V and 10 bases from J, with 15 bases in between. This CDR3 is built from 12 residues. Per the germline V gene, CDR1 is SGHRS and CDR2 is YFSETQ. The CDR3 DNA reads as TGCGCCAGCAGAAGAGAGGACTTTGCAGCTTTCTTT. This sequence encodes CASRREDFAAFF. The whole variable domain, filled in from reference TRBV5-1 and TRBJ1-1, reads KAGVTQTPRYLIKTRGQQVTLSCSPISGHRSVSWYQQTPGQGLQFLFEYFSETQRNKGNFPGRFSGRQFSNSRSEMNVSTLELGDSALYLCASRREDFAAFFGQGTRLTVV.

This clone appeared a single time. The CDR3 spells CASGSDRANQPQHF. In DNA, the CDR3 is TGTGCCAGCGGATCGGACAGGGCAAATCAGCCCCAGCATTTT. The chain is built from TRBV6-5 and TRBJ1-5; the match to TRBD1 covers 8 bases. V shed 8 bases and J 4 bases; nucleotides not matched to a gene: 7. This CDR3 contains 14 residues. Germline assignment: CDR1 MNHEY and CDR2 SVGAGI.

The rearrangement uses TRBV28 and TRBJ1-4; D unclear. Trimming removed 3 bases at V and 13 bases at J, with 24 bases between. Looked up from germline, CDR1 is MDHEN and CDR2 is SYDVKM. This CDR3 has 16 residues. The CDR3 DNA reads TGTGCCAGCAGTTTGGGAGGCAGTAGGCTGCCGCACGGACTGTTTTTT. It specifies CASSLGGSRLPHGLFF.

The CDR3 is CASSLAPRAGTEAFF. In nucleotides, the CDR3 is TGTGCCAGCAGCTTAGCGCCCAGGGCCGGTACTGAAGCTTTCTTT. The rearrangement uses TRBV7-2 and TRBJ1-1, with D possibly TRBD1 on 5 matching bases. CDR1 and CDR2 (germline): SGHTA, FQGNSA. This CDR3 comprises 15 residues. Trimming left V 0 bases short and J 5 bases short, with 13 bases between.

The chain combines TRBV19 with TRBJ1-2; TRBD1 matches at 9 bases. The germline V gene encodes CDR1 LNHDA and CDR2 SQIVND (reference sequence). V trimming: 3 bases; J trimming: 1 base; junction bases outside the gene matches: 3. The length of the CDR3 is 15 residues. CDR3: CASSMGTGNNYGYTF. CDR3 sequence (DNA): TGTGCCAGTAGTATGGGGACAGGGAATAACTATGGCTACACCTTC.

CDR3 sequence reads: CASSLEGAKEQYF. Here the CDR3 DNA reads TGTGCCAGCAGTTTGGAGGGAGCGAAAGAGCAGTACTTC. The genes are TRBV28 and TRBJ2-7; possibly TRBD2 for D (6 bases). Per the germline V gene, CDR1 is MDHEN and CDR2 is SYDVKM. This CDR3 contains 13 residues. V dropped 3 bases and J dropped 7 bases, with 13 bases sitting between them.

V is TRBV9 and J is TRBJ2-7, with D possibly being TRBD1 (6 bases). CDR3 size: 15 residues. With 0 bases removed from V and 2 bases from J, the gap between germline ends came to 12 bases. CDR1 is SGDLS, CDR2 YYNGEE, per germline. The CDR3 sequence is CASSVGEQGPYEQYF. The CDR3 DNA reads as TGTGCCAGCAGCGTAGGAGAACAGGGACCCTACGAGCAGTACTTC.

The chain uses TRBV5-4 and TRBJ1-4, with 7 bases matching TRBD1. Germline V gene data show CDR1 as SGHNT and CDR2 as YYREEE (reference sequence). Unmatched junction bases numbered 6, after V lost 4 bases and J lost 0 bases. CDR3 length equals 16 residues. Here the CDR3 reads CASSTRTGATNEKLFF. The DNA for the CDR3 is TGTGCCAGCAGCACCCGGACAGGTGCAACTAATGAAAAACTGTTTTTT.

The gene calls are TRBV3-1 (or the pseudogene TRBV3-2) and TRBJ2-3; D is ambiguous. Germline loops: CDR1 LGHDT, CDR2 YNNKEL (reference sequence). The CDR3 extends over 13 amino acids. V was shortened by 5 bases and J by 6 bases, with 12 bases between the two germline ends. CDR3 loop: CASSSRLGDTQYF. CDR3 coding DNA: TGTGCCAGCAGCTCCCGACTCGGGGATACGCAGTATTTT.

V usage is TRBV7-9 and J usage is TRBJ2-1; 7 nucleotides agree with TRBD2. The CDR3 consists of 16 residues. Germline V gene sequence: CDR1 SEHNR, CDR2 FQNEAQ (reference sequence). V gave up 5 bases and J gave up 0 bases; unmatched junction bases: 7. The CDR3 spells CASSPPGRGSYNEQFF. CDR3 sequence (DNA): TGTGCCAGCAGCCCCCCTGGGAGGGGCTCCTACAATGAGCAGTTCTTC.

The CDR3 coding sequence is TGTGCCAGCAGTCTTCGACCCCAGGGCCACGAGCAGTACTTC. Its protein product is CASSLRPQGHEQYF. This chain uses TRBV6-5 with TRBJ2-7, with a weak D call TRBD1 (5 bases). Germline CDR1 reads MNHEY; CDR2 reads SVGAGI. Trimming left V 5 bases short and J 5 bases short, with 16 bases between. The CDR3 length is 14 residues.

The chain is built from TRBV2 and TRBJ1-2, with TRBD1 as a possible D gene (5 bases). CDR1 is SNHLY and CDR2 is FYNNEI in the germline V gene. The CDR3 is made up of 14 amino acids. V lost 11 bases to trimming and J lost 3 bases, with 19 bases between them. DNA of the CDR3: TGTGCCGGGGGGGGAGCAATTTTATACTATGGCTACACCTTC. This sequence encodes CAGGGAILYYGYTF. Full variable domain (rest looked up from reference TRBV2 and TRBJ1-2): EPEVTQTPSHQVTQMGQEVILRCVPISNHLYFYWYRQILGQKVEFLVSFYNNEISEKSEIFDDQFSVERPDGSNFTLKIRSTKLEDSAMYFCAGGGAILYYGYTFGSGTRLTVV.

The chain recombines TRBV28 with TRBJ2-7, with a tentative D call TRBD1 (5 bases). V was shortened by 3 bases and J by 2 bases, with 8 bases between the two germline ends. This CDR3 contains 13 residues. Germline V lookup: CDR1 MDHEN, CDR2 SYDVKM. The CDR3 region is CASSLTATYEQYF. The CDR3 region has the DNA TGTGCCAGCAGTTTGACAGCTACCTACGAGCAGTACTTC. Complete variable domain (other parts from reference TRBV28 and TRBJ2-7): DVKVTQSSRYLVKRTGEKVFLECVQDMDHENMFWYRQDPGLGLRLIYFSYDVKMKEKGDIPEGYSVSREKKERFSLILESASTNQTSMYLCASSLTATYEQYFGPGTRLTVT.

The CDR3 loop is CASSLSASGYYEQYF. The CDR3, as DNA: TGTGCCAGCAGTTTGAGTGCTAGCGGTTACTACGAGCAGTACTTC. The gene calls are TRBV28 and TRBJ2-7, with 7 bases that match TRBD2. Germline CDR1 MDHEN, CDR2 SYDVKM. After removal of 3 bases from V and 3 bases from J, the junction contained 8 bases not matched to a gene. CDR3 length: 15 residues.

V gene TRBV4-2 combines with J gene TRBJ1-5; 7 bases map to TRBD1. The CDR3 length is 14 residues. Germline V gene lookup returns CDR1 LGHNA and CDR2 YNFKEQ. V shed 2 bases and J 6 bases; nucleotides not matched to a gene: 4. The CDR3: CASSQQGVTQPQHF. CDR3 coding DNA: TGTGCCAGCAGCCAACAGGGGGTCACTCAGCCCCAGCATTTT.